The clone carrying this T cell receptor beta chain was counted a single time. This record comes from a study of CD8+ T cells in alopecia areata. V gave up 5 bases and J gave up 8 bases, with 18 bases separating them. This CDR3 has 13 amino acids. Germline CDR1 reads GTSNPN; CDR2 reads SVGIG (reference sequence). cDNA serving as the sequencing template came from extracted, reverse transcribed RNA. TCRdb's table, derived via immunoSEQ multiplex PCR, lists solely in-frame clones and lacks some. The sample contains 150,000 or so clones, around three fifths of which appear only once. As for treatment: oral pan-JAK inhibitor, 5-10 mg twice daily.

This TCR derives from a human donor with alopecia areata. V is TRBV30 and J is TRBJ1-2, with D perhaps TRBD1 (5 bases). The source was CD4+ T cells sorted from blood, collected at week 4, from a patient treated with tofacitinib. CDR3 loop: CAWVTYQGAGYTF. CDR3 DNA: TGTGCCTGGGTTACTTATCAGGGCGCGGGCTACACCTTC. Variable domain in full (rest from reference TRBV30 and TRBJ1-2): SQTIHQWPATLVQPVGSPLSLECTVEGTSNPNLYWYRQAAGRGLQLLFYSVGIGQISSEVPQNLSASRPQDRQFILSSKKLLLSDSGFYLCAWVTYQGAGYTFGSGTRLTVV.